Given below is one TCR beta chain in context. The record originates from a study of T cell changes during pregnancy in multiple sclerosis. CDR3 length: 15 residues. Germline loops: CDR1 SGDLS, CDR2 YYNGEE. With 3 bases clipped from V and 10 bases from J, the junction kept 8 bases outside the gene matches. Produced via immunoSEQ multiplex PCR; TCRdb's table is partial and in-frame only. Of around 58,000 clones detected, roughly 90% appear once; the ten largest clones hold just over 0.85%. The TCR originated in a female donor with multiple sclerosis, enrolled in a pregnancy study. The sequences come from peripheral blood, collected before pregnancy. The chain recombines TRBV9 with TRBJ1-6; 9 bases match TRBD1. Here the CDR3 DNA reads TGTGCCAGCAGCGACCTACCCGGACAGGGGTCACCCCTCCACTTT. Its translation: CASSDLPGQGSPLHF.